Reported below is one T cell receptor beta chain. TCRdb re-analysed the reads in MiXCR, keeping a single row per CDR3 protein. The data contain about 300,000 distinct CDR3 sequences, about 9.2% of them seen just once; the ten biggest clones take up approximately 2.3%. The data originate from a study of T cell repertoires in cytomegalovirus infection. This CDR3 is 14 amino acids long. The V gene's germline CDR1 is SGHTA and CDR2 FQGNSA. With 5 bases removed from V and 2 bases from J, the gap between germline ends came to 13 bases. This TCR derives from a human donor in good health (CMV status not recorded). Some clones in this sample may be carry-over from other donors' samples. This rearrangement joins TRBV7-2 to TRBJ2-7; D unclear. Input material: PBMCs. The chain's CDR3 is CASSPLGSTYEQYF. Written as DNA, the CDR3 is TGTGCCAGCAGCCCCCTGGGAAGTACCTACGAGCAGTACTTC.